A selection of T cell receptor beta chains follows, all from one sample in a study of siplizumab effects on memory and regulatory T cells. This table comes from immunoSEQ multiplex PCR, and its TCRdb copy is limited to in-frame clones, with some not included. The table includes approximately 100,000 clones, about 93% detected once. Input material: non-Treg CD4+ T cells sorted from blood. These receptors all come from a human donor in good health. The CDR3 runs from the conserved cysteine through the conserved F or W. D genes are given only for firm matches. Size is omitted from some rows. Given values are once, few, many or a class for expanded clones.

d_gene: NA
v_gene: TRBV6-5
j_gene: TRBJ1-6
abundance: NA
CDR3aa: CASNRQGHSPLHF
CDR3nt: TGTGCCAGCAATCGGCAGGGGCATTCACCCCTCCACTTT

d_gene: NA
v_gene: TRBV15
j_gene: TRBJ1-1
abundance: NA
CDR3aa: CATSRASGLNTEAFF
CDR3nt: TGTGCCACCAGCAGAGCGTCAGGCCTGAACACTGAAGCTTTCTTT

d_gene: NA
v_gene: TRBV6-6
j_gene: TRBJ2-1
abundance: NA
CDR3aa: CASSSVQVSYNEQFF
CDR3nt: TGTGCCAGCAGCTCCGTCCAGGTCTCCTACAATGAGCAGTTCTTC

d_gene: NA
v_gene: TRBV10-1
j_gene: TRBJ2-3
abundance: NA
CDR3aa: CASSESAGFTDTQYF
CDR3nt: TGCGCCAGCAGTGAGTCTGCGGGGTTCACAGATACGCAGTATTTT

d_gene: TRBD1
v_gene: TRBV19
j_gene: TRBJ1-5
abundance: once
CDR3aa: CASSTIGQGGSNQPQHF
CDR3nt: TGTGCCAGTAGTACGATCGGACAGGGTGGTAGCAATCAGCCCCAGCATTTT

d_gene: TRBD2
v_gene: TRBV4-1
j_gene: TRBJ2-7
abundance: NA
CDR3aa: CASSPGLAAPNIIYEQYF
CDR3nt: TGCGCCAGCAGCCCGGGACTAGCGGCCCCTAACATCATCTACGAGCAGTACTTC

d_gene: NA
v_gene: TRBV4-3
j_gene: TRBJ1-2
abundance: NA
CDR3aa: CASSQGSSVYTF
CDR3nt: TGCGCCAGCAGCCAAGGGAGCAGTGTCTACACCTTC

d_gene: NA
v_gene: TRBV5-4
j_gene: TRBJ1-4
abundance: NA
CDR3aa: CASSLDSVQKLFF
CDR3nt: TGTGCCAGCAGCTTGGACAGTGTACAAAAACTGTTTTTT

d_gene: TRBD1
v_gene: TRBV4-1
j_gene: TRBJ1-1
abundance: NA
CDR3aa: CASSQEPGQGATNTEAFF
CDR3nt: TGCGCCAGCAGCCAAGAACCGGGACAGGGCGCCACGAACACTGAAGCTTTCTTT

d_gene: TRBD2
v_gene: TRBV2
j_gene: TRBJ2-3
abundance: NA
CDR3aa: CASRRSGTSGRSTDTQYF
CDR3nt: TGTGCCAGCAGGAGATCCGGGACTAGCGGTCGAAGCACAGATACGCAGTATTTT

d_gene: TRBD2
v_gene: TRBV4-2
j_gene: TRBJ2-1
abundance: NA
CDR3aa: CASIPHLSGGASEQFF
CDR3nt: TGTGCCAGCATCCCCCACTTATCGGGGGGGGCGAGTGAGCAGTTCTTC

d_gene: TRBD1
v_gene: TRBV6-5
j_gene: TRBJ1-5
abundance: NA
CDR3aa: CASSRDRAAQPQHF
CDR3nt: TGTGCCAGCAGTCGAGACAGGGCGGCTCAGCCCCAGCATTTT

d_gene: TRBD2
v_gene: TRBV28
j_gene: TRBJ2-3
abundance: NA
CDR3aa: CASSQAGEWTDTQYF
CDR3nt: TGTGCCAGCAGCCAAGCGGGAGAATGGACAGATACGCAGTATTTT

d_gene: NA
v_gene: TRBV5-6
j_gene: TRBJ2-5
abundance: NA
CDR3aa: CASSYGGTQYF
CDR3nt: TGTGCCAGCAGCTACGGGGGAACCCAGTACTTC

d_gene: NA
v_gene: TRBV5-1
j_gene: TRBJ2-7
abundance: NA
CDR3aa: CASSLVGGRYEQYF
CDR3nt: TGCGCCAGCAGCTTGGTTGGGGGGAGGTACGAGCAGTACTTC

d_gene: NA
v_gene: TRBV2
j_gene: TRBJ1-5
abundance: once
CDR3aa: CASSERENSNQPQHF
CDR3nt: TGTGCCAGCAGTGAACGGGAAAATAGCAATCAGCCCCAGCATTTT

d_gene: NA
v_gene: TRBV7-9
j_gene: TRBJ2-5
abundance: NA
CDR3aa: CASSLGLETQYF
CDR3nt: TGTGCCAGCAGCTTAGGTCTCGAGACCCAGTACTTC

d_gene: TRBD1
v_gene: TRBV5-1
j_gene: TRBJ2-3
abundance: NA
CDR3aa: CASSPGTGADTQYF
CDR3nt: TGCGCCAGCAGCCCGGGGACAGGGGCAGATACGCAGTATTTT

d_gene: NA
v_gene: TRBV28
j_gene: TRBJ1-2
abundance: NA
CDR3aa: CASSLGGVSGYTF
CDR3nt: TGTGCCAGCAGTTTAGGGGGTGTGAGTGGCTACACCTTC

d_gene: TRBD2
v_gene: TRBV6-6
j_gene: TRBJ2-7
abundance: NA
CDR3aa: CASSASGRGSSYEQYF
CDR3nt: TGTGCCAGCAGTGCAAGCGGGAGGGGGAGCTCCTACGAGCAGTACTTC

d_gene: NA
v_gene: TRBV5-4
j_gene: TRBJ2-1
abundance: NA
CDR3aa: CASSPLSANEQFF
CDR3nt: TGTGCCAGCAGCCCCCTTTCAGCTAATGAGCAGTTCTTC

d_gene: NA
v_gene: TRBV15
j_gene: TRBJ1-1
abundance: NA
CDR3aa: CATSLLMNTEAFF
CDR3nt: TGTGCCACCAGCCTACTCATGAACACTGAAGCTTTCTTT